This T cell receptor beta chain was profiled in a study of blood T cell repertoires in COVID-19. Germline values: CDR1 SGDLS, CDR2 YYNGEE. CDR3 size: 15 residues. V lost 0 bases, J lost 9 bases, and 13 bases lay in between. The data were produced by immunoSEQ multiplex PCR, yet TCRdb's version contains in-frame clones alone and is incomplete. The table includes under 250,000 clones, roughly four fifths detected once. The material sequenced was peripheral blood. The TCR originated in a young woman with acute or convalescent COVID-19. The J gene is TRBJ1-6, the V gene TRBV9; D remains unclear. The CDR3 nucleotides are TGTGCCAGCAGCGTAGGGCCCGCCACGGGTTCACCCCTCCACTTT. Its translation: CASSVGPATGSPLHF.